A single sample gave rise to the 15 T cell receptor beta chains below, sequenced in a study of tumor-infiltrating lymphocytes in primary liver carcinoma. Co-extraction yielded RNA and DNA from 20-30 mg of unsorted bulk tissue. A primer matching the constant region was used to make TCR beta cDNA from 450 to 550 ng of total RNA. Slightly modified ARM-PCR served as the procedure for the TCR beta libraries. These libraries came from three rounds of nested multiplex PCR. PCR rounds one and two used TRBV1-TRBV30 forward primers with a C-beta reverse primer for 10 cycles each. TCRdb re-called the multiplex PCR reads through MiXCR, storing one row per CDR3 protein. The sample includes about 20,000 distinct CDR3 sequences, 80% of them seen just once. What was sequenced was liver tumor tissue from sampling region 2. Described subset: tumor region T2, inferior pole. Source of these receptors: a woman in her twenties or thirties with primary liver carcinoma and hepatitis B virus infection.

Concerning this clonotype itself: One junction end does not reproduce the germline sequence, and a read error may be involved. This chain's CDR3 is CASSLGNSGMPYERYF. The CDR3 coding sequence is TGTGCCAGCAGCTTAGGTAATAGCGGGATGCCTTACGAGCGGTACTTC. V is TRBV7-2 and J is TRBJ2-7; 8 positions agree with TRBD2. Germline values: CDR1 SGHTA, CDR2 FQGNSA. This CDR3 is built from 16 residues.

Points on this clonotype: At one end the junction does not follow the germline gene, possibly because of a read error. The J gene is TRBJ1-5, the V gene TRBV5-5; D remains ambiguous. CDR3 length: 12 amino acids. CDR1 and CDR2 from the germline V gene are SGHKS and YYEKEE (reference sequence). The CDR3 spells CASSLGAQPLHF. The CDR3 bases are TGTGCCAGCAGTTTGGGTGCTCAGCCCCTGCATTTT.

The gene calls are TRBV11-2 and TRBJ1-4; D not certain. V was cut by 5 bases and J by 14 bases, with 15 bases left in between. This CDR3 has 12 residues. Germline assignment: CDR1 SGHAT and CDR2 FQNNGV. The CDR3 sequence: CASSPWKGKLFF. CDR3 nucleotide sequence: TGTGCCAGCAGCCCCTGGAAGGGAAAGCTGTTTTTT.

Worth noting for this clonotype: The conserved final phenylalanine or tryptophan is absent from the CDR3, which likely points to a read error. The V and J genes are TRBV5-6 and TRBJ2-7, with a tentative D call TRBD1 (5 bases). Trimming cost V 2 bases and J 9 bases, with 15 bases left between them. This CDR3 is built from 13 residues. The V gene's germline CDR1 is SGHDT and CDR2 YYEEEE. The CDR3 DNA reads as TGTGCCAGCAGCTTACGGACAATGCTATCGCAGTACTTA. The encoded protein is CASSLRTMLSQYL.

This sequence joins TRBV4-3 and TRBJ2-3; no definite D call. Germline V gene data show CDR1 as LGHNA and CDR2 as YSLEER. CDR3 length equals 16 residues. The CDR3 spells CTGSQGFAEARHTQYF. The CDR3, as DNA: TGCACCGGCAGCCAAGGTTTTGCGGAAGCCAGGCATACGCAGTATTTT.

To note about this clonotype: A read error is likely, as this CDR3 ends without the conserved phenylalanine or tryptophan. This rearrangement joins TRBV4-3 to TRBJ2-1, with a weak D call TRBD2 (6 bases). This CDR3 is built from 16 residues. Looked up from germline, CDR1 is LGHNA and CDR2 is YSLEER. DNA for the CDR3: TGCGCCAGCAGCCAAGGTGCGGGAAGCTCCTACAATGGGCAGTTCTAC. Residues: CASSQGAGSSYNGQFY.

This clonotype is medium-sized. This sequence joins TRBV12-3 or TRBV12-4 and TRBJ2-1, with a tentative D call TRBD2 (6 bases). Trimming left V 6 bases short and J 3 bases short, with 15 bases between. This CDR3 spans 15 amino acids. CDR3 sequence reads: CASSYGLRGYNEQFF. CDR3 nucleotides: TGTGCCAGCAGCTACGGACTGCGGGGCTACAATGAGCAGTTCTTC.

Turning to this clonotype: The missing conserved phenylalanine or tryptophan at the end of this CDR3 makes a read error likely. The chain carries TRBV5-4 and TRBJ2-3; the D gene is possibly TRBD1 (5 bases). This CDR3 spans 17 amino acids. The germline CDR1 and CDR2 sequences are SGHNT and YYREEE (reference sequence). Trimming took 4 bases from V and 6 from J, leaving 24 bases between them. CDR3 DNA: TGTGCCAGCAGCGCAGACGGACACCCTCCACCCACTGATACGCAGTATCTT. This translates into CASSADGHPPPTDTQYL.

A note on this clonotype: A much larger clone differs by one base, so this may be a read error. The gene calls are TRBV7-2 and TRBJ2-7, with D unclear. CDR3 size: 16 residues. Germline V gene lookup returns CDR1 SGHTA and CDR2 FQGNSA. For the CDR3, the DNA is TGTGCCAGCAGCTTAGCCGGGCGGACCCTAAGCTACGGGCAGTACTTC. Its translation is CASSLAGRTLSYGQYF.

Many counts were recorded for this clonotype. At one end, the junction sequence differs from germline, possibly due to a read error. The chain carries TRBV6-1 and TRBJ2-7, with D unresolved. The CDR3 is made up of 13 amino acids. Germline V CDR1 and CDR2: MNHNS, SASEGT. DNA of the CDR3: TGTGCCAGCAGTGAATGGGTTTTCTACGCGCAGTACTTC. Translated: CASSEWVFYAQYF.

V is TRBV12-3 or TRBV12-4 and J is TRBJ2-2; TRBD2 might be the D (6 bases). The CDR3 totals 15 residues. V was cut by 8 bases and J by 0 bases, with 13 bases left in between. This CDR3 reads CASRGLDANTGELFF. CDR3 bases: TGTGCCAGCCGGGGGTTGGATGCGAACACCGGGGAGCTGTTTTTT.

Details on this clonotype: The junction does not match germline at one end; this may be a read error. CDR3: CASSLRAGGKNIQYF. The CDR3, as DNA: TGTGCCAGCAGTTTACGGGCGGGAGGCAAAAACATCCAGTACTTC. V gene TRBV28 combines with J gene TRBJ2-4; 8 bases map to TRBD2. Per germline, CDR1 MDHEN and CDR2 SYDVKM. The CDR3 spans 15 residues.

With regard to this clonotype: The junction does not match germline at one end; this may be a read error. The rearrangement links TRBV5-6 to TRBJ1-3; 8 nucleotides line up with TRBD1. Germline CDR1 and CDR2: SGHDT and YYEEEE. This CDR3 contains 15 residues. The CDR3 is CASSTGTGSGNTIYF. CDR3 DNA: TGTGCCAGCAGCACCGGGACAGGATCTGGAAATACCATATATTTT.

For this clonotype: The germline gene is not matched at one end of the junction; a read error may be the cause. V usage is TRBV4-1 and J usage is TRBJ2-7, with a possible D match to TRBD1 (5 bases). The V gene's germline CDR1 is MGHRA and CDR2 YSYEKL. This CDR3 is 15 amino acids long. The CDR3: CASGLIGVNSYEQCF. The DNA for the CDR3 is TGCGCCAGCGGCCTAATAGGGGTTAACTCCTACGAGCAGTGCTTC.

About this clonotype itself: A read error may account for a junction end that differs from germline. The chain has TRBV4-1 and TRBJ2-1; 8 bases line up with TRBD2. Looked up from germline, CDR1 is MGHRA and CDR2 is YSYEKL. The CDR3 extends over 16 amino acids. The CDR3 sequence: CANSQERIAGFGEQFF. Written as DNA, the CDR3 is TGCGCCAACAGCCAGGAGAGGATAGCGGGATTTGGTGAGCAGTTCTTC.